This T cell receptor beta chain is drawn from a study of T-cell memory formation after mild COVID-19. At the level of the study: Largely donor-specific TCR clusters were found. Study conclusions and caveats: Day 15 to 85 contracting clones showed balanced CD4/CD8; day 15 to 37 expanders favored CD4+. Prior to infection, memory already included some responding clones, suggesting cross-reactive memory joined.

TCRdb recomputed calls from the 5' RACE reads with MiXCR, one row per CDR3 protein. This table has about 420,000 distinct CDR3 sequences, around 22% appearing once. V gave up 0 bases and J gave up 3 bases, with 9 bases separating them. The CDR3 is 14 residues long. CDR1 is SGDLS and CDR2 is YYNGEE in the germline V gene. Concerning this clonotype: Its antigen is unidentified.

The sequenced material came from PBMCs or a T cell subset sorted from them (not recorded which). This TCR was recovered from an adult woman who had mild COVID-19 (a few samples of this study predate the infection). Cell type and time point are not known. This chain uses TRBV9 with TRBJ1-1, with D uncertain. CDR3 sequence reads: CASSVAGLHTEAFF. CDR3 in DNA: TGTGCCAGCAGCGTAGCCGGCCTCCACACTGAAGCTTTCTTT.